A single sample gave rise to the 18 T cell receptor beta chains below, sequenced in a study of cytomegalovirus exposure and HLA in healthy donors. Vbeta (60) and Jbeta (13) primers were used in the PCR. Clones were sequenced by immunoSEQ multiplex PCR, and TCRdb holds only the in-frame ones, with some missing. Of more than 150,000 clones listed, approximately 80% are singletons. Sequencing was carried out using PBMCs. The origin of the receptors is a girl aged 10 to 17 in good health and CMV-seropositive.

This clone was found once. The CDR3 sequence: CASSPAIAGLYEQYF. The CDR3, as DNA: TGTGCCAGCAGCCCCGCTATAGCGGGCCTCTACGAGCAGTACTTC. This sequence joins TRBV7-9 and TRBJ2-7, with 7 bases that match TRBD2. The CDR3 is 15 amino acids. J gave up 3 bases and V 5 bases, and 10 bases lay outside the gene matches. Germline V gene data show CDR1 as SEHNR and CDR2 as FQNEAQ (reference sequence). Complete variable domain (other parts from reference TRBV7-9 and TRBJ2-7): DTGVSQNPRHKITKRGQNVTFRCDPISEHNRLYWYRQTLGQGPEFLTYFQNEAQLEKSRLLSDRFSAERPKGSFSTLEIQRTEQGDSAMYLCASSPAIAGLYEQYFGPGTRLTVT.

The chain combines TRBV27 with TRBJ1-6; 11 bases align to TRBD1. Germline V gives CDR1 MNHEY, CDR2 SMNVEV (reference sequence). CDR3 length equals 18 residues. V lost 1 base, J lost 6 bases, and 8 bases stayed unmatched. The CDR3 sequence: CASSLFPDRGQSNSPLHF. The CDR3 DNA follows: TGTGCCAGCAGTTTATTTCCGGACAGGGGGCAGAGTAATTCACCCCTCCACTTT.

V usage is TRBV7-9 and J usage is TRBJ1-2; 7 nucleotides align to TRBD1. The germline V gene has CDR1 SEHNR and CDR2 FQNEAQ (reference sequence). J was trimmed by 4 bases and V by 5 bases; bases with no gene match: 7. The CDR3 is made up of 14 amino acids. This chain's CDR3 is CASSPRTGPYGYTF. As DNA, the CDR3 is TGTGCCAGCAGCCCCCGGACAGGTCCCTATGGCTACACCTTC.

This rearrangement joins TRBV6-5 to TRBJ2-7, with a tentative D call TRBD2 (6 bases). This CDR3 has 16 amino acids. Germline CDR1 and CDR2: MNHEY and SVGAGI. V was cut by 2 bases and J by 1 base, with 15 bases left in between. The DNA of the CDR3 is TGTGCCAGCAGTTACCGCGTCGGACTATCGTCCTACGAGCAGTACTTC. Its translation is CASSYRVGLSSYEQYF.

The J gene is TRBJ1-1, the V gene TRBV30; tentative D call: TRBD1 (6 bases). The CDR3 covers 15 residues. Per germline, CDR1 GTSNPN and CDR2 SVGIG (reference sequence). V lost 3 bases to trimming and J lost 2 bases, with 16 bases between them. CDR3 in amino acids: CAWSDPGTLNTEAFF. DNA for the CDR3: TGTGCCTGGAGCGACCCCGGGACACTTAACACTGAAGCTTTCTTT.

The chain carries TRBV19 and TRBJ1-2; 7 bases align to TRBD1. Germline lookup yields CDR1 LNHDA and CDR2 SQIVND (reference sequence). V was pared by 6 bases and J by 4 bases, with 8 bases of the junction left unmatched. The CDR3 totals 14 residues. The CDR3 bases are TGTGCCAGTAGGATATCAGGGGGACCCTATGGCTACACCTTC. Amino acids: CASRISGGPYGYTF.

V and J are TRBV10-3 and TRBJ2-3; D gene uncertain. Trimming pared 2 bases from V and 4 bases from J, leaving 10 bases between. The CDR3 spans 14 residues. From germline, CDR1 is ENHRY and CDR2 SYGVKD. CDR3 sequence reads: CAISEIRGADTQYF. DNA of the CDR3: TGTGCCATCAGTGAGATCCGCGGTGCAGATACGCAGTATTTT.

The sample holds a few counts of this clone. V gene TRBV19 combines with J gene TRBJ2-2, with a weak D call TRBD1 (7 bases). CDR1 is LNHDA, CDR2 SQIVND, per germline (reference sequence). This CDR3 has 14 residues. V lost 5 bases and J lost 4, with 11 bases in between. CDR3: CASSFQGGTGELFF. CDR3 sequence (DNA): TGTGCCAGTAGTTTCCAGGGGGGCACCGGGGAGCTGTTTTTT.

The chain is built from TRBV13 and TRBJ2-7; D perhaps matches TRBD2 (6 bases). The V end was cut by 5 bases, the J end by 1 base, with 12 bases between. In germline, CDR1 is PRHDT, CDR2 FYEKMQ (reference sequence). CDR3 length: 14 amino acids. The CDR3 bases are TGTGCCAGCAGCAATCGGGAGATGTCCTACGAGCAGTACTTC. This translates into CASSNREMSYEQYF.

The chain carries TRBV10-2 and TRBJ2-1; 10 nucleotides align to TRBD2. In germline, CDR1 is WSHSY, CDR2 SAAADI. V trimming: 6 bases; J trimming: 0 bases; junction bases outside the gene matches: 2. The CDR3 is 15 residues long. In nucleotides, the CDR3 is TGCGCCAGCAGACGACTAGCGGGCTCCTACAATGAGCAGTTCTTC. It translates to CASRRLAGSYNEQFF.

The V and J genes are TRBV29-1 and TRBJ2-5, with TRBD2 matching 9 bases. Germline trimming cut 1 base from V and 4 bases from J; bases unmatched to any gene: 7. Germline CDR1 reads SQVTM; CDR2 reads ANQGSEA. The CDR3 spans 15 residues. The CDR3 DNA is TGCAGCGTTGAAGGACTAGCGGTATTTTCAGAGACCCAGTACTTC. Residues: CSVEGLAVFSETQYF.

This clone has just a few counts. A read error may produce the germline difference seen at one junction end. The chain employs TRBV7-7 and TRBJ2-5; 8 bases agree with TRBD1. Germline V gene lookup returns CDR1 SSHAT and CDR2 FNYEAQ (reference sequence). This CDR3 contains 14 residues. The CDR3 region has the DNA TGTGCTAGCAGCCAGGACAGGGTAACAGAGACCCAGTACTTC. Translating it yields CASSQDRVTETQYF.

The chain combines TRBV4-1 with TRBJ2-1; D unclear. The V and J ends lost 2 bases and 7 bases respectively, with 6 bases between them. The length of the CDR3 is 12 residues. Germline V gene data show CDR1 as MGHRA and CDR2 as YSYEKL. CDR3 DNA: TGCGCCAGCAGCCAAACGAGGAATGAGCAGTTCTTC. Translated, it gives CASSQTRNEQFF.

This clone was counted once. The chain links TRBV19 to TRBJ1-2; the match to TRBD1 covers 7 bases. This CDR3 is built from 13 residues. CDR1 is LNHDA and CDR2 is SQIVND in the germline V gene (reference sequence). The ends lost 6 bases at V and 3 bases at J; junction bases unmatched: 4. The CDR3 nucleotides are TGTGCCAGTAGAGGGACAGCTTACTATGGCTACACCTTC. It specifies CASRGTAYYGYTF.

V is TRBV9 and J is TRBJ2-1; 7 nucleotides line up with TRBD1. CDR3 length: 16 amino acids. The V gene's germline CDR1 is SGDLS and CDR2 YYNGEE. Trimming at V came to 2 bases and at J to 7 bases, leaving 12 bases not matched to a gene. CDR3 bases: TGTGCCAGCAGCGTTAGGGGGACAGCCTTTGGGAATGAGCAGTTCTTC. This sequence encodes CASSVRGTAFGNEQFF.

The rearrangement uses TRBV20-1 and TRBJ2-1, with a possible D match to TRBD2 (5 bases). V was cut by 5 bases and J by 10 bases, with 9 bases left in between. The CDR3 is 10 residues long. CDR1 and CDR2 (germline): DFQATT, SNEGSKA (reference sequence). Here the CDR3 reads CSAERGEQFF. The DNA for the CDR3 is TGCAGTGCTGAACGCGGGGAGCAGTTCTTC.

V gene TRBV30 combines with J gene TRBJ2-2; TRBD2 matches at 7 bases. The CDR3 is made up of 15 amino acids. Germline CDR1 GTSNPN, CDR2 SVGIG (reference sequence). V was clipped by 2 bases and J by 4 bases; unmatched bases: 7. CDR3 in amino acids: CAWSRGGSSTGELFF. In DNA form, the CDR3 reads TGTGCCTGGAGTCGTGGCGGGAGTAGCACCGGGGAGCTGTTTTTT.

As concerns this clone: Other DNA sequences in the same sample also yield this CDR3. The J gene is TRBJ1-5, the V gene TRBV29-1; 7 nucleotides line up with TRBD1. The CDR3 has 13 amino acids. Germline-derived CDR1 and CDR2 are SQVTM and ANQGSEA. V shed 4 bases, J shed 2 bases, and the junction held 2 bases outside the gene matches. As DNA, the CDR3 is TGCAGCGTTGGGGGGACAGGCAATCAGCCCCAGCATTTT. It codes for CSVGGTGNQPQHF.